One and the same sample provided the 20 T cell receptor beta chains below, sequenced in a study of CD8 T cells in ankylosing spondylitis. One entry per CDR3 protein results from TCRdb running MiXCR on the 5' RACE reads. The sample has more than 100,000 distinct CDR3 sequences, roughly 11% seen once. Sequencing input: blood, either unsorted or a sorted T cell fraction (not recorded which). The receptor set was obtained from a female donor with ankylosing spondylitis or in good health (not recorded which).

To note about this clonotype: This may be a read error: a much more frequent sequence differs by one nucleotide. The V call is TRBV7-2, the J call TRBJ1-3, with 7 bases aligning to TRBD1. Looked up from germline, CDR1 is SGHTA and CDR2 is FQGNSA. The V segment lost 3 bases and the J segment 1 base; nucleotides outside the gene matches: 9. The CDR3 totals 17 residues. CDR3 DNA sequence: TGTGCCAGCAGCTTCAGGGGGAGGGCCCCGTCTGGAAACACCATATATTTT. The encoded protein is CASSFRGRAPSGNTIYF.

In this sample, this clonotype turned up many times. The chain is built from TRBV12-3 or TRBV12-4 and TRBJ2-5, with D unclear. This CDR3 comprises 12 residues. Trimming took 4 bases from V and 5 from J, leaving 8 bases between them. CDR3 in amino acids: CASSYHGETQYF. DNA of the CDR3: TGTGCCAGCAGTTACCACGGGGAGACCCAGTACTTC.

This clonotype has ten or more counts. The rearrangement uses TRBV3-1 and TRBJ1-1; D is ambiguous. CDR1 LGHDT and CDR2 YNNKEL come from the germline V gene (reference sequence). This CDR3 spans 15 amino acids. V lost 2 bases and J lost 5, with 15 bases in between. CDR3 amino acids: CASSQFGGPQTEAFF. CDR3 coding DNA: TGTGCCAGCAGCCAATTCGGAGGGCCGCAAACTGAAGCTTTCTTT.

This clonotype was counted a few times. This rearrangement joins TRBV7-9 to TRBJ1-1, with D possibly TRBD1 on 6 matching bases. Trimming left V 2 bases short and J 1 base short, with 14 bases between. This CDR3 is 16 amino acids long. CDR1 is SEHNR and CDR2 is FQNEAQ in the germline V gene (reference sequence). The CDR3 DNA reads TGTGCCAGCAGCTTACGGGGGGCGCGAGGGAACACTGAAGCTTTCTTT. Translated, it gives CASSLRGARGNTEAFF.

This clonotype has ten or more counts. The chain uses TRBV5-1 and TRBJ1-2; the match to TRBD1 covers 8 bases. Germline CDR1 is SGHRS and CDR2 is YFSETQ. The CDR3 loop spans 13 amino acids. J lost 6 bases, V lost 6 bases, and 7 bases had no gene match. The CDR3, as DNA: TGCGCCAGCAACAAAGACAGGGGAAATGGCTACACCTTC. Encoded protein: CASNKDRGNGYTF.

This clonotype was seen at least ten times. The chain has TRBV29-1 and TRBJ1-1; D is unresolved. Trimming took 3 bases from V and 0 from J, leaving 8 bases between them. This CDR3 contains 13 residues. CDR1 SQVTM and CDR2 ANQGSEA come from the germline V gene. CDR3 residues: CSVELYMNTEAFF. CDR3 DNA sequence: TGCAGCGTTGAGTTATACATGAACACTGAAGCTTTCTTT.

In regard to this clonotype: Relative to the germline gene, one junction end is altered; a read error may explain this. The chain couples TRBV12-3 or TRBV12-4 to TRBJ2-5; 8 nucleotides agree with TRBD2. The CDR3 totals 14 residues. The CDR3 bases are TGTACCAGCAGTTTAGGGGTAGCGGGGTCCCTACCGTACTTC. Translation: CTSSLGVAGSLPYF.

This clonotype has a count of ten or more. This chain uses TRBV19 with TRBJ1-2, with D possibly being TRBD1 (6 bases). The germline V gene encodes CDR1 LNHDA and CDR2 SQIVND (reference sequence). Trimming removed 4 bases at V and 4 bases at J, with 10 bases between. The length of the CDR3 is 13 residues. The CDR3 sequence: CASSTGAPYGYTF. CDR3 DNA: TGTGCCAGTAGTACAGGGGCCCCCTATGGCTACACCTTC. The full variable domain, its missing parts supplied by reference TRBV19 and TRBJ1-2, is DGGITQSPKYLFRKEGQNVTLSCEQNLNHDAMYWYRQDPGQGLRLIYYSQIVNDFQKGDIAEGYSVSREKKESFPLTVTSAQKNPTAFYLCASSTGAPYGYTFGSGTRLTVV.

This clonotype was recorded many times. The chain has TRBV5-1 and TRBJ1-1; maybe TRBD1 (5 bases). CDR1 and CDR2 from the germline V gene are SGHRS and YFSETQ. The CDR3 has 14 amino acids. V lost 4 bases, J lost 5 bases, and 15 bases lay in between. The CDR3 loop is CASSTRQDSTEAFF. CDR3 coding DNA: TGCGCCAGCAGCACCCGGCAAGACAGTACTGAAGCTTTCTTT.

Many counts were recorded for this clonotype. A junction boundary mismatches the germline segment, possibly from a read error. The rearrangement joins TRBV28 to TRBJ1-5, with 7 bases matching TRBD1. This CDR3 region has 13 residues. From germline, CDR1 is MDHEN and CDR2 SYDVKM. CDR3 sequence reads: CASSRDSNQPQHF. The CDR3 nucleotides are TGCGCCAGCAGCCGGGACAGTAATCAGCCCCAGCATTTT.

This clonotype showed up many times. The V call is TRBV12-3 or TRBV12-4, the J call TRBJ2-1, with TRBD2 identical over 10 bases. V shed 1 base and J 9 bases; nucleotides not matched to a gene: 6. The CDR3 loop spans 15 amino acids. The CDR3 protein is CASSLGRAGGPEQFF. The CDR3 coding sequence is TGTGCCAGCAGTTTAGGTCGAGCGGGGGGGCCTGAGCAGTTCTTC.

Ten or more counts support this clonotype. This sequence joins TRBV12-3 or TRBV12-4 and TRBJ2-2; possible D gene TRBD1, 5 bases. The CDR3 runs 13 residues. V was shortened by 6 bases and J by 2 bases, with 7 bases between the two germline ends. The CDR3 sequence is CASSGHNTGELFF. The CDR3 DNA reads as TGTGCCAGCAGCGGACACAACACCGGGGAGCTGTTTTTT.

This clonotype was detected many times. The chain has TRBV6-1 and TRBJ1-5; D uncertain. CDR3 length: 15 amino acids. CDR1 and CDR2 (germline): MNHNS, SASEGT. Trimming pared 5 bases from V and 6 bases from J, leaving 17 bases between. The CDR3: CASSTTRERAQPQHF. The CDR3 region has the DNA TGTGCCAGCAGTACCACAAGGGAACGGGCTCAGCCCCAGCATTTT.

The V and J genes are TRBV4-1 and TRBJ2-1; D is ambiguous. V was clipped by 0 bases and J by 0 bases, with 9 bases between them. CDR3 length: 16 amino acids. Germline lookup yields CDR1 MGHRA and CDR2 YSYEKL. CDR3 in DNA: TGCGCCAGCAGCCAAGATCACAGAGGCTCCTACAATGAGCAGTTCTTC. Translated: CASSQDHRGSYNEQFF.

This clonotype was picked up a small number of times. The rearrangement uses TRBV4-1 and TRBJ2-1; TRBD1 is a possible D gene (6 bases). The length of the CDR3 is 12 residues. Per germline, CDR1 MGHRA and CDR2 YSYEKL. V was shortened by 5 bases and J by 10 bases, with 12 bases between the two germline ends. DNA for the CDR3: TGCGCCAGCAGCTACAGGGTTTCCGAGCAGTTCTTC. It specifies CASSYRVSEQFF.

This clonotype was found many times. The chain's CDR3 is CASSQVWTGELFF. CDR3 DNA: TGTGCCAGCAGCCAAGTATGGACCGGGGAGCTGTTTTTT. The chain employs TRBV14 and TRBJ2-2; D is undetermined. The CDR3 has 13 amino acids. Germline CDR1 is SGHDN and CDR2 is FVKESK. Trimming stripped 1 base from V and 5 bases from J, with 5 bases between.

In this sample, this clonotype turned up many times. The rearrangement joins TRBV5-1 to TRBJ1-1; D is unclear. The germline gives CDR1 SGHRS, CDR2 YFSETQ. The germline V and J ends were trimmed by 4 bases and 1 base, with 8 bases remaining between them. The CDR3 is 13 residues long. The CDR3 DNA reads TGCGCCAGCAGCCCCCTTCCGAACACTGAAGCTTTCTTT. Encoded protein: CASSPLPNTEAFF.

Many counts were recorded for this clonotype. The chain links TRBV30 to TRBJ2-1; the D is unclear. The germline V and J ends were trimmed by 2 bases and 6 bases, with 2 bases remaining between them. This CDR3 has 10 amino acids. CDR1 GTSNPN and CDR2 SVGIG come from the germline V gene (reference sequence). CDR3 bases: TGTGCCTGGAGTTTCAATGAGCAGTTCTTC. This codes for CAWSFNEQFF.

The table lists this clonotype with many counts. The V call is TRBV5-1, the J call TRBJ2-5; D possibly corresponds to TRBD2 (6 bases). Germline-derived CDR1 and CDR2 are SGHRS and YFSETQ. V lost 4 bases and J lost 4, with 20 bases in between. The CDR3 has 16 residues. CDR3 coding DNA: TGCGCCAGCAGCCCGGGGAGGTATCCGATGTTAGAGACCCAGTACTTC. Translation gives CASSPGRYPMLETQYF.

Only a few counts were recorded for this clonotype. The V call is TRBV29-1, the J call TRBJ1-1; 7 bases agree with TRBD1. The ends lost 5 bases at V and 3 bases at J; junction bases unmatched: 18. The germline V gene encodes CDR1 SQVTM and CDR2 ANQGSEA. The CDR3 runs to 17 residues. The CDR3 is CSVRDSGGTLRYTEAFF. The CDR3 DNA reads TGCAGCGTTAGGGACAGTGGGGGTACCCTACGTTACACTGAAGCTTTCTTT.